This entry concerns a single T cell receptor beta chain. Antigen: not known. V lost 6 bases to trimming and J lost 6 bases; unmatched junction nucleotides: 16. The CDR3 extends over 20 amino acids. CDR1 is LNHDA and CDR2 is SQIVND in the germline V gene (reference sequence). This record comes from a study of cytomegalovirus exposure and HLA in healthy donors. Turning to the study itself: Approximately 80 million unique TCRs, all from HLA-typed donors, were included in an early release of the data.

The PCR contained 60 Vbeta and 13 Jbeta primers. TCRdb's table, derived via immunoSEQ multiplex PCR, lists solely in-frame clones and lacks some. This sample has about 140,000 clones, with 65% to 80% found just once. Regarding the study as a whole: Using a false discovery rate of 0.05, a later analysis showed that 15,000 to 20,000 TCR beta sequences were associated with HLA alleles. In presence/absence analyses, roughly uniform sequencing depth across donors was assumed.

This TCR came from a human donor in good health. V and J are TRBV19 and TRBJ2-2; 16 bases are a match to TRBD2. Material: PBMCs. CDR3 sequence: CASRGTTGLAGGQVAGELFF. In DNA form, the CDR3 reads TGTGCCAGTAGGGGGACGACGGGACTAGCGGGAGGGCAGGTAGCCGGGGAGCTGTTTTTT.